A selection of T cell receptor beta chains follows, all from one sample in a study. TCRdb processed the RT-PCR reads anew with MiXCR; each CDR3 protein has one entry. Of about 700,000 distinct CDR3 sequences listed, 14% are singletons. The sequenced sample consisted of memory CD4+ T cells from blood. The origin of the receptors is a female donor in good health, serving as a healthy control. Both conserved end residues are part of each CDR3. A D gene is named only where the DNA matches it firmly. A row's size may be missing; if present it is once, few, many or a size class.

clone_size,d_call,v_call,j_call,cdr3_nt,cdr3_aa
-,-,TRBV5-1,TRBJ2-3,TGCGCCAGCAGCCCGGGACTCACCTCCCTAGATACGCAGTATTTT,CASSPGLTSLDTQYF
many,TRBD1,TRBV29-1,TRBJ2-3,TGCAGCGTTGAAAAGACAGGGATCACAGATACGCAGTATTTT,CSVEKTGITDTQYF
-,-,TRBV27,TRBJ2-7,TGTGCCAGCTCATCTCCCGGGACGGTCTACGAGCAGTACTTC,CASSSPGTVYEQYF
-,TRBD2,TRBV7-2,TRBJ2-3,TGTGCCAGCAGCCCCATGGCACTAGCGGGGGCTACGCAGTATTTT,CASSPMALAGATQYF
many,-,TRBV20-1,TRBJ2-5,TGCAGTGCCCCTCCGTCGGGGGCGCGAGGGAAGACCCAGTACTTC,CSAPPSGARGKTQYF
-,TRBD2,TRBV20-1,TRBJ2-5,TGCAGTGCTATACTTAGCGGGAGGGGAGGTATAGGAGAGACCCAGTACTTC,CSAILSGRGGIGETQYF
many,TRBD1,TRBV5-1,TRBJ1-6,TGCGCCAGCAGCTTGGGACAGGGGAATAATTCACCCCTCCACTTT,CASSLGQGNNSPLHF
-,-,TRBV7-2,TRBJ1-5,TGTGCCAGCAGCCAAACTCTGGGGAATCAGCCCCAGCATTTT,CASSQTLGNQPQHF
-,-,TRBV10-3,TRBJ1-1,TGTGCCATCAGTGAGTTAGGAGACACTGAAGCTTTCTTT,CAISELGDTEAFF
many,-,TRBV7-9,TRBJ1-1,TGTGCCAGCAGCCCCATCGGCCGCCCGCAAGCTTTCTTT,CASSPIGRPQAFF
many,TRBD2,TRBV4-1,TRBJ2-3,TGCGCCAGCAGCCCAGCGGGAGGGGTCACGCAGTATTTT,CASSPAGGVTQYF
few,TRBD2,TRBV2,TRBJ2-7,TGTGCCAGCATGGGTTTAGCGGGGGAAATGGAGCAGTACTTC,CASMGLAGEMEQYF
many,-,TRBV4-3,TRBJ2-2,TGCGCCAGCAGCCGAAGTCAGAACCCCGGGGAGCTGTTTTTT,CASSRSQNPGELFF
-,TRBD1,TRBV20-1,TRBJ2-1,TGCAGTGCCATTCACGGGACAGGGTACAATGAGCAGTTCTTC,CSAIHGTGYNEQFF
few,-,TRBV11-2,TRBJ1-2,TGTGCCAGCAAGAAAGTGGTGGACAACTATGGCTACACCTTC,CASKKVVDNYGYTF
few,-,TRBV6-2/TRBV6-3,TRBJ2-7,TGTGCCAGCAGCAACTTTGGGACCGGCGAGCAGTACTTC,CASSNFGTGEQYF
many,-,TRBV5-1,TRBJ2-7,TGCGCCAGCAGCTTAGGACCGGACTACGAGCAGTACTTC,CASSLGPDYEQYF
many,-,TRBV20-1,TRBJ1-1,TGCAGTGCTAGAGATTTCGGACACTCGGGGGGCACTGAAGCTTTCTTT,CSARDFGHSGGTEAFF
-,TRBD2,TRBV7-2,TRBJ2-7,TGTGCCAGCAGCTTTTCCGCTAGCGGGAGTAACGAGCAGTACTTC,CASSFSASGSNEQYF
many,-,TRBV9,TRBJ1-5,TGTGCCAGCAGCCCAGGGCTCCATGGAGGGCAGCCCCAGCATTTT,CASSPGLHGGQPQHF
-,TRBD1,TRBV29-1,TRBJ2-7,TGCAGCGTTGGACAGGGGGACGAGCAGTACTTC,CSVGQGDEQYF
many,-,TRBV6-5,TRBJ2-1,TGTGCCAGCAGACTCGGACTAGGGGGCGATGAGCAGTTCTTC,CASRLGLGGDEQFF
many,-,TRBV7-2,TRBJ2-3,TGTGCCAGCAGACGACAGGAGACAGATACGCAGTATTTT,CASRRQETDTQYF
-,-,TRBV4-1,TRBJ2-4,TGCGCCAGCAGCCAAGATTACAAAAACATTCAGTACTTC,CASSQDYKNIQYF
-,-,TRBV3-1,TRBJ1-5,TGTGCCAGCAGCCAAGATTCGGGGCGTCAGCCCCAGCATTTT,CASSQDSGRQPQHF
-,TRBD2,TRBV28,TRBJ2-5,TGTGCCAGCAGGGATGGCGGGGGGGGAAGCGAGACCCAGTACTTC,CASRDGGGGSETQYF
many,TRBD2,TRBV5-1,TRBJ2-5,TGCGCCAGCAGCTGGAGCCGGACTAGCGGGACCTACCAAGAGACCCAGTACTTC,CASSWSRTSGTYQETQYF
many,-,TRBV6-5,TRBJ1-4,TGTGCCAGCAGTTACCAACTTGCTGGAAAACTGTTTTTT,CASSYQLAGKLFF
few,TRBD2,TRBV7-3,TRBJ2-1,TGTGCCAGCAGCTCCCTAGCGGGAGGAGGGGATGAGCAGTTCTTC,CASSSLAGGGDEQFF
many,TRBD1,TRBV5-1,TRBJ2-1,TGCGCCAGCAGCTTCGGTACAGGGGGCGAAAAGGGGTTCTTC,CASSFGTGGEKGFF
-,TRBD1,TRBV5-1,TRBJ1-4,TGCGCCAGCAGCTCGGGACAGGGGGATCAAAAACTGTTTTTT,CASSSGQGDQKLFF
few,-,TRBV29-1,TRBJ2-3,TGCAGCGTTGATACCGGGACAAGGTCGTATTTT,CSVDTGTRSYF
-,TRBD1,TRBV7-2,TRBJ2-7,TGTGCCAGCAGCACCGGACAGGGTATCCACGAGCAGTACTTC,CASSTGQGIHEQYF
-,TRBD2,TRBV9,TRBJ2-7,TGTGCCAGCAGCGTAGCCAGCGGGGCGAACTACGAGCAGTACTTC,CASSVASGANYEQYF
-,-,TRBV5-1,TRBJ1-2,TGCGCCAGCAGCTTGGGAATCGACAGTAACTATGGCTACACCTTC,CASSLGIDSNYGYTF
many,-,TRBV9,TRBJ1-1,TGTGCCAGCAGCGTAATGGGGGCGAACACTGAAGCTTTCTTT,CASSVMGANTEAFF
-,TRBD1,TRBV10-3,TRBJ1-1,TGTGCCATCAGTGCATATACAGGGGGCGGGAGCACTGAAGCTTTCTTT,CAISAYTGGGSTEAFF
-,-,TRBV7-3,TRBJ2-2,TGTGCCAGCAGCCCAAAAAGCACCTGGGAGCTGTTTTTT,CASSPKSTWELFF
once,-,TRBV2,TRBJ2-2,TGTGCCAGCAGTGAACCGGCTAGCCGCACCGGGGAGCTGTTTTTT,CASSEPASRTGELFF
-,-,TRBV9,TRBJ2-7,TGTGCCAGCAGTAAGGAACCGAGAGGCGAGCAGTACTTC,CASSKEPRGEQYF
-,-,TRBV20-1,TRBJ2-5,TGCAGTGCTAGAGCAGACAAGCAAGAGACCCAGTACTTC,CSARADKQETQYF
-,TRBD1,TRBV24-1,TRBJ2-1,TGTGCCACCAGTGGGGGACAGCTCTACAATGAGCAGTTCTTC,CATSGGQLYNEQFF
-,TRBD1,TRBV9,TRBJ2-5,TGTGCCAGCACCGGACAGGGTCAAGTAGGGGAGACCCAGTACTTC,CASTGQGQVGETQYF
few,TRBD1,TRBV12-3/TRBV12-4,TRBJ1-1,TGTGCCAGCAGTCCGGCCAGGGGACAGGGGGCATCCACTGAAGCTTTCTTT,CASSPARGQGASTEAFF
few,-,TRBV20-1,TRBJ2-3,TGCAGTGCTAGGCGGGGAGATTTTCGCACAGATACGCAGTATTTT,CSARRGDFRTDTQYF
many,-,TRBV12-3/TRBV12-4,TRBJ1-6,TGTGCCAGCAGTCGGACGGGGAATTCACCCCTCCACTTT,CASSRTGNSPLHF
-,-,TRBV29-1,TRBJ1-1,TGCAGCGTTGAGGACGGGCGTGAAGTGAACACTGAAGCTTTCTTT,CSVEDGREVNTEAFF
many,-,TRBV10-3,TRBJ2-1,TGTGCCATCAGTGAGAGGGCAGGGGTCCACAATGAGCAGTTCTTC,CAISERAGVHNEQFF
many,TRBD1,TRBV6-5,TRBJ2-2,TGTGCCAGCAAACAGGGGGCCCATTCCACCGGGGAGCTGTTTTTT,CASKQGAHSTGELFF
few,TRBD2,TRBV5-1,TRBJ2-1,TGCGCCAGCAGCTTGGCAAGGCTAGCGGGAGGTCAGGAGCAGTTCTTC,CASSLARLAGGQEQFF
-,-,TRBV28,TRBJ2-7,TGTGCCAGCAGTTTGGGTCTTTCAGCCGCGCAGTACTTC,CASSLGLSAAQYF
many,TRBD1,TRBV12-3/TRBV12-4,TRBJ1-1,TGTGCCAGCAGGTACGGACAGGCGAACACTGAAGCTTTCTTT,CASRYGQANTEAFF
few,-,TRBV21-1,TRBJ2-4,TGTGCCAGCAGCAACCAGCGGGAGAGCAAAAACATTCAGTACTTC,CASSNQRESKNIQYF